Below, 21 T cell receptor beta chains from the same sample are listed, as sequenced in a study of shared clonotypes between healthy human individuals (TCRdb year 2020). To prepare the library, the immunoSEQ multiplex PCR assay was applied. Entries here come from immuneACCESS through TCRdb and include only in-frame sequences with V and J called. Some clones fail to appear in such tables; in the studies checked, an unresolved V gene covers under half of the shortfall, and the cause of the remainder is unknown. This sample gives about 490,000 clones in total; around 80% of them show up just once. Together, the top ten hold around 12% of the sample. The sample taken for sequencing was PBMCs. The receptors here all came from a woman between 40 and 50 years old in good health. Some clones in this sample may be carry-over from other donors' samples.

The chain joins TRBV27 to TRBJ2-2; D not resolved. V was pared by 2 bases and J by 6 bases, with 13 bases between. CDR1 is MNHEY, CDR2 SMNVEV, per germline (reference sequence). The CDR3 covers 15 residues. The CDR3, as DNA: TGTGCCAGCAGTTTAGTAGGATCTCGTTCCGGGGAGCTGTTTTTT. The encoded protein is CASSLVGSRSGELFF.

The chain combines TRBV6-5 with TRBJ2-2; D ambiguous. From germline, CDR1 is MNHEY and CDR2 SVGAGI. The V end was cut by 7 bases, the J end by 2 bases, with 11 bases between. The CDR3 has 14 residues. The CDR3 here is CASMGSLNTGELFF. The CDR3 DNA reads as TGTGCCAGCATGGGCAGCTTAAACACCGGGGAGCTGTTTTTT.

V gene TRBV6-1 combines with J gene TRBJ2-5; D is unresolved. Deletions cut 4 bases from V and 0 bases from J, with 6 bases between. Germline V gene data show CDR1 as MNHNS and CDR2 as SASEGT. CDR3 size: 13 residues. The CDR3 region is CASSAEYQETQYF. CDR3 nucleotide sequence: TGTGCCAGCAGTGCGGAGTACCAAGAGACCCAGTACTTC.

The rearrangement links TRBV7-9 to TRBJ2-7, with D perhaps TRBD1 (6 bases). Trimming cost V 2 bases and J 6 bases, with 17 bases left between them. CDR3 length equals 15 residues. Germline CDR1 is SEHNR and CDR2 is FQNEAQ (reference sequence). The CDR3 sequence: CASSLTLGASREQYF. CDR3 in DNA: TGTGCCAGCAGCTTAACGCTGGGGGCTTCACGCGAGCAGTACTTC.

This clone was counted between two and nine times. DNA of the CDR3: TGCGCCAGCAGCTTGGGGATTGATCGTGGCGGCAAAAACATTCAGTACTTC. Translating it yields CASSLGIDRGGKNIQYF. The rearrangement uses TRBV5-1 and TRBJ2-4; D ambiguous. Germline values: CDR1 SGHRS, CDR2 YFSETQ. V shed 0 bases and J shed 3 bases, with 16 bases lying between them. The CDR3 loop spans 17 amino acids. The complete variable domain, with remaining parts taken from reference TRBV5-1 and TRBJ2-4, reads KAGVTQTPRYLIKTRGQQVTLSCSPISGHRSVSWYQQTPGQGLQFLFEYFSETQRNKGNFPGRFSGRQFSNSRSEMNVSTLELGDSALYLCASSLGIDRGGKNIQYFGAGTRLSVL.

This clone was counted between two and nine times. The chain has TRBV6-4 and TRBJ2-7; 7 bases map to TRBD2. With V trimmed by 6 bases and J by 7 bases, 9 bases remained unmatched. The germline V gene has CDR1 MRHNA and CDR2 SNTAGT. This CDR3 contains 13 residues. The CDR3 loop reads CASSPGTTQEQYF. The CDR3 region has the DNA TGTGCCAGCAGCCCAGGGACTACCCAGGAGCAGTACTTC.

This clone came up a few times. The chain links TRBV11-1 to TRBJ2-7, with TRBD2 identical over 9 bases. Germline V gene lookup returns CDR1 SGHAT and CDR2 FQDESV (reference sequence). This CDR3 region has 16 residues. The V segment lost 6 bases and the J segment 3 bases; nucleotides outside the gene matches: 12. The CDR3 is CASSDPDLAGVYEQYF. CDR3 nucleotides: TGTGCCAGCAGTGATCCCGATTTAGCGGGAGTCTACGAGCAGTACTTC. Full variable domain (remainder filled in from reference TRBV11-1 and TRBJ2-7): EAEVAQSPRYKITEKSQAVAFWCDPISGHATLYWYRQILGQGPELLVQFQDESVVDDSQLPKDRFSAERLKGVDSTLKIQPAELGDSAMYLCASSDPDLAGVYEQYFGPGTRLTVT.

V gene TRBV12-2 combines with J gene TRBJ2-1; the table's D call, TRBD1, has no DNA check behind it. TRBV12-2 is annotated as a pseudogene. The CDR3 sequence is 15 residues long. The CDR3 bases are TGTGCAAGTCGCTTATGTCTTGGCAGGTGGAATGAGCAGTTCTTC. Protein product: CASRLCLGRWNEQFF.

The chain employs TRBV30 and TRBJ1-6; the D is unclear. V lost 3 bases and J 8 bases, leaving 11 bases between the germline ends. Germline V gene lookup returns CDR1 GTSNPN and CDR2 SVGIG (reference sequence). The CDR3 spans 13 residues. CDR3 sequence (DNA): TGTGCCTGGAGGACGGGGTTGGATTCACCCCTCCACTTT. It specifies CAWRTGLDSPLHF.

The chain recombines TRBV9 with TRBJ1-2, with 8 bases identical to TRBD1. Losses at the gene ends were 4 bases for V and 4 bases for J; bases not matched to a gene: 3. The CDR3 length is 13 residues. CDR1 and CDR2 (germline): SGDLS, YYNGEE. The CDR3 region has the DNA TGTGCCAGCAGCATCGGACAGGGCTATGGCTACACCTTC. It specifies CASSIGQGYGYTF.

The chain links TRBV11-2 to TRBJ2-1, with 9 positions matching TRBD2. The junction had 13 bases not matched to a gene; V was cut back by 6 bases and J by 7 bases. Germline-derived CDR1 and CDR2 are SGHAT and FQNNGV. This CDR3 has 16 amino acids. This chain's CDR3 is CASRLILAGLLNEQFF. CDR3 nucleotides: TGTGCCAGCAGACTCATACTAGCGGGTCTTCTTAATGAGCAGTTCTTC.

A word on this clone: Its ends do not fully match the called genes, so a read error is possible. Here the CDR3 DNA reads TGTGCCAGCAGCCTAACAGGGGGCTCTTTCTACAATGAGCAGTTCTTC. It encodes CASSLTGGSFYNEQFF. V gene TRBV7-3 combines with J gene TRBJ2-1, with 9 bases matching TRBD1. Germline V gene sequence: CDR1 SGHTA, CDR2 FQGTGA. CDR3 length: 16 amino acids. The full variable domain, with the rest looked up from reference TRBV7-3 and TRBJ2-1, is GAGVSQTPSNKVTEKGKYVELRCDPISGHTALYWYRQSLGQGPEFLIYFQGTGAADDSGLPNDRFFAVRPEGSVSTLKIQRTERGDSAVYLCASSLTGGSFYNEQFFGPGTRLTVL.

Points on this clone: Other DNA sequences within the sample encode an identical CDR3. The chain couples TRBV5-1 to TRBJ2-1, with 8 bases identical to TRBD2. This CDR3 comprises 15 residues. Germline lookup yields CDR1 SGHRS and CDR2 YFSETQ. The V gene end was trimmed by 0 bases and the J gene end by 6 bases; junction bases not matched to a gene: 5. CDR3 DNA: TGCGCCAGCAGCTTGGGGCTAGCGGGCCTCAATGAGCAGTTCTTC. Amino acid sequence: CASSLGLAGLNEQFF.

The chain links TRBV9 to TRBJ1-2; 7 nucleotides agree with TRBD1. This CDR3 is 15 amino acids long. The germline CDR1 and CDR2 sequences are SGDLS and YYNGEE. V was pared by 4 bases and J by 3 bases, with 9 bases of the junction left unmatched. The chain's CDR3 is CASSPLGGQYYGYTF. CDR3 in DNA: TGTGCCAGCAGCCCATTAGGGGGCCAATACTATGGCTACACCTTC. Full variable domain (remainder filled in from reference TRBV9 and TRBJ1-2): DSGVTQTPKHLITATGQRVTLRCSPRSGDLSVYWYQQSLDQGLQFLIQYYNGEERAKGNILERFSAQQFPDLHSELNLSSLELGDSALYFCASSPLGGQYYGYTFGSGTRLTVV.

The chain carries TRBV15 and TRBJ2-1; 10 bases fit TRBD2. Trimming took 5 bases from V and 3 from J; bases not matched to a gene: 13. CDR3 length: 18 residues. Per the germline V gene, CDR1 is LNHNV and CDR2 is YYDKDF (reference sequence). The CDR3 DNA reads as TGTGCCACCAGCCCAGTCGGGCTAGCGGGAGTCATCTACAATGAGCAGTTCTTC. Protein: CATSPVGLAGVIYNEQFF.

The V call is TRBV2, the J call TRBJ1-5; D ambiguous. This CDR3 comprises 15 residues. Germline CDR1 SNHLY, CDR2 FYNNEI. With 1 base removed from V and 5 bases from J, the gap between germline ends came to 12 bases. The CDR3 is CASSEDDTVYQPQHF. The CDR3 bases are TGTGCCAGCAGTGAAGACGACACCGTGTATCAGCCCCAGCATTTT.

The rearrangement links TRBV5-1 to TRBJ2-7; D gene ambiguous. Germline lookup yields CDR1 SGHRS and CDR2 YFSETQ. CDR3 size: 11 residues. The V gene lost 4 bases and the J gene lost 1 base, with 3 bases spanning the gap. The CDR3 loop reads CASSESYEQYF. As DNA, the CDR3 is TGCGCCAGCAGCGAATCCTACGAGCAGTACTTC. The variable domain in full, with the rest retrieved from reference TRBV5-1 and TRBJ2-7, is KAGVTQTPRYLIKTRGQQVTLSCSPISGHRSVSWYQQTPGQGLQFLFEYFSETQRNKGNFPGRFSGRQFSNSRSEMNVSTLELGDSALYLCASSESYEQYFGPGTRLTVT.

The gene calls are TRBV7-3 and TRBJ2-1; TRBD1 might be the D (5 bases). The CDR3 length is 15 residues. V was cut by 4 bases and J by 0 bases, with 10 bases left in between. The germline gives CDR1 SGHTA, CDR2 FQGTGA. The CDR3 nucleotides read TGTGCCAGCAGCTCAGGGTTTAACTCCTACAATGAGCAGTTCTTC. Its translation: CASSSGFNSYNEQFF.

The CDR3 DNA reads TGTGCCAGCAGCTTAGGCGGGAGAGACGAGCAGTTCTTC. This gives the protein CASSLGGRDEQFF. V and J are TRBV7-2 and TRBJ2-1; 7 nucleotides align to TRBD2. Germline values: CDR1 SGHTA, CDR2 FQGNSA. V shed 1 base, J shed 10 bases, and the junction held 4 bases outside the gene matches. CDR3 length: 13 amino acids.

This clone occurred a few times. This likely traces to a read error, being one base from a far larger clone. Distinct nucleotide sequences in the sample also encode this CDR3. The J gene is TRBJ2-5, the V gene TRBV4-3; 8 nucleotides align to TRBD1. CDR3 length: 16 residues. Germline lookup yields CDR1 LGHNA and CDR2 YSLEER. This CDR3 reads CASSQEAGTGGETQYF. In DNA form, the CDR3 reads TGCGCAAGCAGCCAAGAAGCCGGGACAGGCGGTGAGACCCAGTACTTC.

The chain combines TRBV6-5 with TRBJ2-1; D may be TRBD1 (6 bases). Trimming pared 7 bases from V and 9 bases from J, leaving 22 bases between. Germline lookup yields CDR1 MNHEY and CDR2 SVGAGI. CDR3 length equals 15 residues. This CDR3 reads CASIPRGTAGAEQFF. DNA for the CDR3: TGTGCCAGCATCCCGAGGGGGACGGCCGGGGCTGAGCAGTTCTTC.